Sequencing of this T cell receptor beta chain was carried out in a study of T-cell memory formation after mild COVID-19 listed by TCRdb under 2021. Looking at the study overall: TCR sequence clusters from the two donors were largely donor specific. In a couple of donors, T-cell clones that expanded and contracted after mild COVID-19 were tracked by sequencing TCRalpha and TCRbeta repertoires over time. The cohort comprised two young, previously healthy adult volunteers, one female and one male. The investigation overall reported the following: From day 15 to 85, contracting clones showed balanced CD4/CD8 phenotypes, whereas a second wave of clones that expanded from day 15 to 37 leaned towards CD4+. Some responding clones were detected in pre-infection memory, suggesting pre-existing cross-reactive memory T cells joined the SARS-CoV-2 response. SARS-CoV-2 specificity of the second-wave clones peaking on day 37 was not confirmed. Contracting CD4+ clones turned up mainly in the CM and EM memory subsets, whereas EMRA was where CD8+ clones were enriched. Only a couple of mild cases were covered in the study, and larger cohorts including severe cases with pre-infection samples were considered necessary.

For this clonotype: Which antigen it targets is not known. No qualities accompany the bases; no much larger clone lies one base away.

V is reduced by 3 bases and J by 3 bases, leaving a spacing of 4 bases between them. CDR1 and CDR2, per the germline V gene, are MNHEY and SVGEGT. The CDR3 sequence holds 12 residues, the cysteine and phenylalanine included. The retained sequence is limited to the CDR3, 36 bases, with the frame set at the first base. Ficoll-Paque density gradient centrifugation was the method used to isolate PBMCs. Sequencer: Illumina NovaSeq 6000. TCRalpha and TCRbeta cDNA libraries were constructed by 5'RACE with constant-segment primers, with sample barcodes and unique molecular identifiers being introduced. RNA was extracted from every sample with Trizol reagent. The libraries were amplified in two PCR steps, and the second step added a second sample barcode and Illumina TruSeq adapters. Libraries were sequenced on an Illumina NovaSeq with 2 x 150 bp paired-end reads. The study's own analysis went as follows. With migec v1.2.7, reads were demultiplexed and then collapsed into UMI-guided consensus sequences. With mixcr v2.1.11, UMI consensuses were aligned to TRA and TRB V and J templates and assembled into clonotypes. Clonotypes were classified as expanded or contracted when called significant by both edgeR and NoisET, with noise models trained on biological replicates. For edgeR calls, a false discovery rate-adjusted p below 0.01 and a log2 fold-change threshold of 1 were applied. As an exploratory analysis of dynamics, max-normalized trajectories of the 1000 most abundant clonotypes were examined with PCA combined with hierarchical clustering. The CD4 or CD8 phenotype of responding clones was assigned using the separately sequenced CD4+ and CD8+ repertoires. The public reads were reprocessed in TCRdb via fastp at Q25 and MiXCR, keeping in-frame beta chains. Merged by CDR3 protein, the rows form single entries marked with the most common genes and DNA. TCRdb, not the authors, supplied the V and J calls. Present in this sample are a few hundred thousand distinct CDR3 sequences, roughly 15% of which were seen just once. Jointly, the top ten make up about a fifth of the sample.

Rearrangement joined TRBV6-2 or TRBV6-3 to TRBJ2-3; no D gene call is confident. The clonotype originates from a man between 18 and 35 years old who had mild COVID-19 (a few samples of this study predate the infection). The sample titles of this study are shuffled in the database, so cell type and time point are left out; the donor was told from shared clones. The material sequenced was PBMCs or a T cell subset sorted from them (not recorded which). The base sequence is TGTGCCAGCAGTTATCGTACAGATACGCAGTATTTT. This encodes CASSYRTDTQYF.